The clone carrying this TCR beta chain is judged medium-sized. This record belongs to a study of prognosis after radiotherapy for stage I lung cancer. From genomic DNA, TCR beta CDR3 was amplified by two-round multiplex PCR. First-round PCR employed TRBV- and TRBJ-specific primers for each gene. Each CDR3 protein is one row after TCRdb ran MiXCR on the multiplex PCR reads. The repertoire consists of about 15,000 distinct CDR3 sequences, with 25% to 30% occurring once and the leading ten covering 10% to 12%. This TCR was sampled from a donor over 45 with non-small cell lung cancer. The source material was PBMCs, sampled before or after stereotactic body radiation therapy (not recorded which).

CDR3 amino acids: CASSSRRSTDTQYF. The CDR3 nucleotides are TGTGCCAGCAGCTCCAGACGGAGCACAGATACGCAGTATTTT. The genes are TRBV11-3 and TRBJ2-3; D is undetermined. V was trimmed by 4 bases and J by 0 bases, leaving 8 bases between them. CDR1 and CDR2 (germline): SGHNT, YENEEA. The CDR3 sequence is 14 residues long.